Listed here are 10 T cell receptor beta chains from one sample, sequenced in a study of memory CD4+ T cells and cytomegalovirus serostatus. Repertoires were generated with immunoSEQ multiplex PCR, while TCRdb's copy carries only in-frame clones and drops some. The data show roughly 50,000 clones, just over 75% seen once. The sort gate was single viable CD3+CD4+CD8-CD45RO+ cells for memory CD4+ T cells. Material: memory CD4+ T cells from blood. These receptors were collected from an adult in good health and CMV-seronegative.

This clone has more than one count but fewer than ten. V is TRBV5-4 and J is TRBJ2-5; 10 bases map to TRBD2. Germline CDR1 SGHNT, CDR2 YYREEE (reference sequence). The CDR3 has 16 residues. Trimming removed 0 bases from V and 3 bases from J; junction bases left unmatched: 5. The CDR3 region is CASSLALAGAKETQYF. The CDR3 nucleotides are TGTGCCAGCAGCTTGGCCCTAGCGGGGGCCAAAGAGACCCAGTACTTC.

The chain combines TRBV18 with TRBJ2-5; maybe TRBD1 (6 bases). Per germline, CDR1 KGHSH and CDR2 LQKENI. Trimming took 3 bases from V and 0 from J, leaving 11 bases between them. The CDR3 extends over 15 amino acids. CDR3 residues: CASSPRQVDQETQYF. The CDR3 DNA follows: TGTGCCAGCTCACCCCGACAGGTCGACCAAGAGACCCAGTACTTC.

The DNA of the CDR3 is TGTGCCAGCAGGACTAGCGGGGGGACTAGCACAGATACGCAGTATTTT. It encodes CASRTSGGTSTDTQYF. V gene TRBV2 combines with J gene TRBJ2-3; 13 nucleotides match TRBD2. Losses at the gene ends were 6 bases for V and 0 bases for J; bases not matched to a gene: 3. Per the germline V gene, CDR1 is SNHLY and CDR2 is FYNNEI. This CDR3 contains 16 residues.

The rearrangement joins TRBV2 to TRBJ2-5, with TRBD2 matching over 12 bases. The CDR3 runs to 16 residues. V trimming: 2 bases; J trimming: 6 bases; junction bases outside the gene matches: 7. Germline V gene lookup returns CDR1 SNHLY and CDR2 FYNNEI. In DNA, the CDR3 is TGTGCCAGCAGTGAAAGTGCTAGCGGGGGGGCAAAGACCCAGTACTTC. This encodes CASSESASGGAKTQYF.

This chain connects TRBV10-3 to TRBJ2-3; 7 nucleotides match TRBD1. Germline CDR1 reads ENHRY; CDR2 reads SYGVKD. The V and J ends lost 6 bases and 2 bases, in that order; junction bases with no gene match: 8. CDR3 length: 15 amino acids. CDR3 residues: CAISVTGQPTDTQYF. The CDR3 coding sequence is TGTGCCATCAGCGTTACGGGACAGCCCACAGATACGCAGTATTTT.

This chain joins TRBV15 and TRBJ1-1, with D possibly being TRBD1 (5 bases). This CDR3 is 15 amino acids long. Trimming stripped 5 bases from V and 0 bases from J, with 13 bases between. Germline CDR1 LNHNV, CDR2 YYDKDF (reference sequence). CDR3 coding DNA: TGTGCCACCAGCGGGATGACAGTCCTGAACACTGAAGCTTTCTTT. Translated, it gives CATSGMTVLNTEAFF. The complete variable domain, with remaining parts taken from reference TRBV15 and TRBJ1-1, reads DAMVIQNPRYQVTQFGKPVTLSCSQTLNHNVMYWYQQKSSQAPKLLFHYYDKDFNNEADTPDNFQSRRPNTSFCFLDIRSPGLGDTAMYLCATSGMTVLNTEAFFGQGTRLTVV.

The V call is TRBV7-2, the J call TRBJ1-5; D is perhaps TRBD1 (6 bases). Germline CDR1 reads SGHTA; CDR2 reads FQGNSA. V was cut by 5 bases and J by 0 bases, with 8 bases left in between. The CDR3 is made up of 14 amino acids. The CDR3, as DNA: TGTGCCAGCAGCGCACAGGGTAGCAATCAGCCCCAGCATTTT. Translation gives CASSAQGSNQPQHF.

This CDR3 reads CAISESIGRNYGYTF. CDR3 DNA sequence: TGTGCCATCAGTGAGTCGATAGGCAGAAACTATGGCTACACCTTC. This rearrangement joins TRBV10-3 to TRBJ1-2, with no clear D. V lost 0 bases, J lost 2 bases, and 10 bases lay in between. Germline-derived CDR1 and CDR2 are ENHRY and SYGVKD. The CDR3 contains 15 residues.

The chain couples TRBV10-3 to TRBJ1-2; D might be TRBD1 (5 bases). Germline V CDR1 and CDR2: ENHRY, SYGVKD. This CDR3 is 12 amino acids long. Trimming shortened V by 5 bases and J by 7 bases, and 11 bases separated the two germline ends. The CDR3 protein is CAISRQGTGYTF. In DNA form, the CDR3 reads TGTGCCATCAGTCGGCAGGGTACTGGCTACACCTTC.

CDR3 sequence: CASSYPGGGETQYF. The CDR3 coding sequence is TGTGCCAGCAGTTACCCCGGCGGTGGGGAGACCCAGTACTTC. This chain joins TRBV6-5 and TRBJ2-5, with unresolved D. In germline, CDR1 is MNHEY, CDR2 SVGAGI. V was cut by 2 bases and J by 5 bases, with 12 bases left in between. The CDR3 covers 14 residues.